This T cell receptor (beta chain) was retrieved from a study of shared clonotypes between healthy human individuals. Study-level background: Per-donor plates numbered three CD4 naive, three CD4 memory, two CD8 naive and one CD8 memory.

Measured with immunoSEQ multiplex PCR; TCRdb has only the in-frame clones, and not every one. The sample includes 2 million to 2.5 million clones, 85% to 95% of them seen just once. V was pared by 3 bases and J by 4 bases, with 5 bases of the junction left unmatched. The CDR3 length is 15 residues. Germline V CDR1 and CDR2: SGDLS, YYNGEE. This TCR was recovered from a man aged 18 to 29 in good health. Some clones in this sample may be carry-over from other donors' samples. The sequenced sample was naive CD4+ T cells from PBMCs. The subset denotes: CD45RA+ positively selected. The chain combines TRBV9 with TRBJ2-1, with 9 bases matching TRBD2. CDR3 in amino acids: CASSASGDQYNEQFF. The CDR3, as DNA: TGTGCCAGCAGCGCTAGCGGGGATCAATACAATGAGCAGTTCTTC.